The present entry profiles one T cell receptor beta chain with its context. Its antigen is unknown. These data belong to a study of T cells after yellow fever vaccination. Whole-study findings and limits: The booster response re-showed most primary clones: around 96% CD4, approximately 86% CD8.

TCR cDNA, made by 5'RACE template switching, carried an added universal primer site and UMIs. TCRdb independently ran MiXCR on the 5' RACE reads; one entry per CDR3 protein. The sample consists of about 330,000 distinct CDR3 sequences, roughly 7.5% of them appearing once. This CDR3 is built from 16 residues. Trimming took off 3 bases at V and 3 bases at J, with 17 bases between the two ends. Germline loops: CDR1 MNHEY, CDR2 SVGAGI. The chain carries TRBV6-5 and TRBJ2-5, with D maybe TRBD1 (5 bases). This specimen was PBMCs, taken around 45 days after the first yellow fever vaccination. This receptor was taken from a man in his late teens or twenties who received the YFV17D yellow fever vaccine. The CDR3 loop reads CASSYALGARKETQYF. In DNA form, the CDR3 reads TGTGCCAGCAGTTATGCTCTAGGGGCGAGGAAAGAGACCCAGTACTTC.